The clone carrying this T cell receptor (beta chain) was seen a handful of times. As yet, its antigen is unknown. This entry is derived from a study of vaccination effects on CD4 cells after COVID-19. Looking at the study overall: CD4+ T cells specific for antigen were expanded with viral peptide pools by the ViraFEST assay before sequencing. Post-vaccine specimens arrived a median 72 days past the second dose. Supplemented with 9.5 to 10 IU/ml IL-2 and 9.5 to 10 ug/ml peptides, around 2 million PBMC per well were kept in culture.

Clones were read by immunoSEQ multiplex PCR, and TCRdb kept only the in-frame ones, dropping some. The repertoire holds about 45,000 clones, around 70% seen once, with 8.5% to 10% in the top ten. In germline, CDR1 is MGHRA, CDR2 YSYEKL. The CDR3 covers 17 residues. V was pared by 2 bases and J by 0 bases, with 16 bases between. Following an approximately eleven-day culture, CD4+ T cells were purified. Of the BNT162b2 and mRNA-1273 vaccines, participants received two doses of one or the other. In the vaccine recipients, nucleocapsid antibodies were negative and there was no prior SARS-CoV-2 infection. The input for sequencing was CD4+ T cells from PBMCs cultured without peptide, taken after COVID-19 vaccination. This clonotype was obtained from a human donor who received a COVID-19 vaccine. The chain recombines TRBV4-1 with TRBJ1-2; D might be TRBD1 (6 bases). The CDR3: CASSQRDMGLANYGYTF. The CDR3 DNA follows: TGCGCCAGCAGCCAACGGGACATGGGATTAGCTAACTATGGCTACACCTTC.